Ten or more counts support the clone carrying this TCR beta chain. The record originates from a study of regulatory T cells in long-lasting Graves disease. Through Arm-PCR of CDR3 regions and iRepertoire HTBI primers, TCR beta libraries were built. TCRdb ran MiXCR on the multiplex PCR reads and lists one entry per CDR3 protein. Seen here are around 430,000 distinct CDR3 sequences, about 20% observed once, and the top ten hold about 12%. V was clipped by 3 bases and J by 7 bases, with 12 bases between them. The CDR3 totals 13 residues. Noted time point: persistent/refractory GD, antithyroid drugs over 5 years with positive TRAb. Construction of the TCR library relied on RNA isolated from PBMCs.

The material was peripheral blood mononuclear cells (PBMCs), obtained when the disease was refractory, from a patient treated with antithyroid drugs. V gene TRBV12-3 or TRBV12-4 combines with J gene TRBJ1-1, with D possibly matching TRBD1 (6 bases). The source of this sequence is a female donor with Graves disease. CDR3 DNA: TGTGCCAGCAGTTTCCGGACAGTTATTGAAGCTTTCTTT. It encodes CASSFRTVIEAFF.